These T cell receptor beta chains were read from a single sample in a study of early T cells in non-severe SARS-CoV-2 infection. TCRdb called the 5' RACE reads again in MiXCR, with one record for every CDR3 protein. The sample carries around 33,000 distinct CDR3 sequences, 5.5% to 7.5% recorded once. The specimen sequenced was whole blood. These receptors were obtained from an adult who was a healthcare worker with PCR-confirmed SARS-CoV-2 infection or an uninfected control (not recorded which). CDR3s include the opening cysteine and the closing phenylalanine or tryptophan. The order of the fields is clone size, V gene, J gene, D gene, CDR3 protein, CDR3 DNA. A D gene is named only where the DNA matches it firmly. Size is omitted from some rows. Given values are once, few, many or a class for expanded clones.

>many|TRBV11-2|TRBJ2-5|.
CASSSVGGSRQETQYF
TGTGCCAGCAGCTCCGTCGGTGGGTCCCGGCAAGAGACCCAGTACTTC
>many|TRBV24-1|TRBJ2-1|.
CATSDFADEQFF
TGTGCCACCAGTGATTTTGCCGATGAGCAGTTCTTC
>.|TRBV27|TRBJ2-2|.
CASSPLGFGELFF
TGTGCCAGCAGTCCACTAGGGTTCGGGGAGCTGTTTTTT
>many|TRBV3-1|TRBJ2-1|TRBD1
CASSSTTGSSYNEQFF
TGTGCCAGCAGCTCGACGACAGGGAGCTCCTACAATGAGCAGTTCTTC
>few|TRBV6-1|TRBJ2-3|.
CASSVTRDGTDTQYF
TGTGCCAGCAGTGTCACTCGGGACGGCACAGATACGCAGTATTTT
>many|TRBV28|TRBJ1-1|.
CASSFSQGLSTEAFF
TGTGCCAGCAGTTTCTCCCAGGGGTTGAGCACTGAAGCTTTCTTT
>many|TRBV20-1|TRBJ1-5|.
CSAKTGSNQPQHF
TGCAGTGCTAAGACAGGTAGCAATCAGCCCCAGCATTTT
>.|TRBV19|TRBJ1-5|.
CASSIVLHFSPGGNQPQHF
TGTGCCAGTAGTATAGTCTTACATTTTTCACCTGGAGGCAATCAGCCCCAGCATTTT
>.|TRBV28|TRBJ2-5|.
CASSWGKETQYF
TGTGCCAGCAGTTGGGGGAAGGAGACCCAGTACTTC
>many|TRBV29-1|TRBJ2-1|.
CSAEAPPSYNEQFF
TGCAGCGCTGAGGCTCCTCCGTCCTACAATGAGCAGTTCTTC
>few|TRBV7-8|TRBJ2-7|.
CASSRTSNRDEQYF
TGTGCCAGCAGCCGAACCAGTAACAGGGACGAGCAGTACTTC
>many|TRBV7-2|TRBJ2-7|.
CASSLVIGEIQYF
TGTGCCAGCAGCTTAGTCATCGGGGAGATTCAGTACTTC
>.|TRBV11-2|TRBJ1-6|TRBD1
CASSSRDRGLYSPLHF
TGTGCCAGCAGCTCCCGGGACAGGGGGCTTTATTCACCCCTCCACTTT
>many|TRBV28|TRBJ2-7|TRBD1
CASTPLDRAYEQYF
TGTGCCAGCACGCCCTTAGACAGGGCGTACGAGCAGTACTTC
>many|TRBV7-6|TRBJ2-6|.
CASSLRQLVSSGANVLTF
TGTGCCAGCAGCTTACGACAGCTAGTGAGCTCTGGGGCCAACGTCCTGACTTTC
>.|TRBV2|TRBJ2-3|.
CASSENLAPDTQYF
TGTGCCAGCAGTGAGAACCTAGCGCCAGATACGCAGTATTTT
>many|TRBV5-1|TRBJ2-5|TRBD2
CASRYQVAGPQETQYF
TGCGCCAGCAGATATCAAGTAGCGGGGCCCCAAGAGACCCAGTACTTC
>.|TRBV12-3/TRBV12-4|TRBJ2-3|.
CASSYGGGTQYF
TGTGCCAGCAGTTACGGGGGAGGCACGCAGTATTTT
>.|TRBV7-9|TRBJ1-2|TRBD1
CASTKDRVNGYTF
TGTGCCAGCACCAAGGACAGGGTAAATGGCTACACCTTC
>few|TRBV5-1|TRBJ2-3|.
CANSLARGETDTQYF
TGCGCCAACAGCTTGGCGAGGGGGGAGACAGATACGCAGTATTTT
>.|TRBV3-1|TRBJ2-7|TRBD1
CASSRQGGTYEQYF
TGTGCCAGCAGCCGACAGGGGGGTACCTACGAGCAGTACTTC
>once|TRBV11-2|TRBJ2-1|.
CASSLDSTYNEQFF
TGTGCCAGCAGCCTGGACTCGACCTACAATGAGCAGTTCTTC
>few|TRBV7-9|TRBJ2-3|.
CASSAPGISTDTQYF
TGTGCCAGCAGCGCCCCCGGCATTAGCACAGATACGCAGTATTTT
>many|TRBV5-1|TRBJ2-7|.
CASSLGQDYVEQYF
TGCGCCAGCAGCTTGGGGCAGGACTACGTCGAGCAGTACTTC
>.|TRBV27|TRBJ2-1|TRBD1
CASSQTGTGRGEQFF
TGTGCCAGCAGCCAGACCGGGACAGGGAGGGGAGAGCAGTTCTTC
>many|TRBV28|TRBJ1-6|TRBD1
CASTTGQANSPLHF
TGTGCCAGCACCACGGGACAGGCGAATTCACCCCTCCACTTT
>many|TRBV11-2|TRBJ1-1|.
CASSLSRVTEAFF
TGTGCCAGCAGCTTATCCAGGGTCACTGAAGCTTTCTTT
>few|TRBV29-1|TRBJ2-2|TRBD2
CSVEEARTSGGLNTGELFF
TGCAGCGTTGAAGAGGCCCGGACTAGCGGGGGACTGAACACCGGGGAGCTGTTTTTT
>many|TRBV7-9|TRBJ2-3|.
CASSIPSGNPTDTQYF
TGTGCCAGCAGCATCCCAAGCGGAAACCCCACAGATACGCAGTATTTT
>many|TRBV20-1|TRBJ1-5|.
CSAVGNQPQHF
TGCAGTGCTGTAGGAAATCAGCCCCAGCATTTT
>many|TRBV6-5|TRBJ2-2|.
CASSYGRGYTGELFF
TGTGCCAGCAGTTACGGGCGGGGTTACACCGGGGAGCTGTTTTTT
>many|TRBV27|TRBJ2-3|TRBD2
CASSSLAGDGRDTQYF
TGTGCCAGCAGTTCACTAGCGGGGGACGGGAGAGATACGCAGTATTTT
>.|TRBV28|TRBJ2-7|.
CASSLGDVTYEQYF
TGTGCCAGCAGTTTAGGGGACGTAACCTACGAGCAGTACTTC
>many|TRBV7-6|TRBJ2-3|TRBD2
CASSFRGLATDTQYF
TGTGCCAGCAGCTTTAGGGGACTAGCCACAGATACGCAGTATTTT
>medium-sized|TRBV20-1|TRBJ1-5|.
CSAGQGQPQHF
TGCAGTGCTGGGCAAGGACAGCCCCAGCATTTT
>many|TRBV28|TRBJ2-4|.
CAAGAFENIQYF
TGTGCCGCTGGGGCGTTTGAAAACATTCAGTACTTC
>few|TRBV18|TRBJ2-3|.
CASSPARERTDTQYF
TGTGCCAGCTCACCAGCAAGGGAAAGAACAGATACGCAGTATTTT
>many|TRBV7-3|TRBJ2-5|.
CASSYLEPKETQYF
TGTGCCAGCAGCTATCTAGAGCCGAAGGAGACCCAGTACTTC
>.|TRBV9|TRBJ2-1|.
CASSDAPRHEQFF
TGTGCCAGCAGCGACGCGCCGCGACATGAGCAGTTCTTC
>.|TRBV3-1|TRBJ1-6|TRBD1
CASTPSQGNNAPLHF
TGTGCCAGCACTCCATCACAGGGGAATAACGCACCCCTCCACTTT
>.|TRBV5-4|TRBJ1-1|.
CASSLYTEAFF
TGTGCCAGCAGCTTGTATACTGAAGCTTTCTTT
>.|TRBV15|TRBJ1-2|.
CATGLQASNYGYTF
TGTGCCACCGGTCTTCAGGCCTCTAACTATGGCTACACCTTC
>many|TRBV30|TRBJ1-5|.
CAWSVSTRAGIQPQHF
TGTGCCTGGAGTGTATCGACCCGGGCGGGGATTCAGCCCCAGCATTTT
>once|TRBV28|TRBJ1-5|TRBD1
CASSYRGRRNQPQHF
TGTGCCAGCAGCTACAGGGGGCGGCGCAATCAGCCCCAGCATTTT
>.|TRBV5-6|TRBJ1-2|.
CASSSSGRQANYGYTF
TGTGCCAGCAGCTCATCCGGGCGCCAAGCTAACTATGGCTACACCTTC
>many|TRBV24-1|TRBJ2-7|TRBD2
CATSDSSSGGSYEQYF
TGTGCCACCAGTGATTCATCTAGCGGGGGGTCCTACGAGCAGTACTTC
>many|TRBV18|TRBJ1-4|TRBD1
CASSPRQGGTTNEKLFF
TGTGCCAGCTCACCCCGGCAGGGGGGGACAACTAATGAAAAACTGTTTTTT
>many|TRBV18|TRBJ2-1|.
CASSAGKGGDEQFF
TGTGCCAGCTCAGCGGGGAAAGGAGGAGATGAGCAGTTCTTC
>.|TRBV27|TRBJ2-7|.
CASSSPWAGEQYF
TGTGCCAGCAGTTCGCCCTGGGCTGGCGAGCAGTACTTC
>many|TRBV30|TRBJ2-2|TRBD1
CAWNFGQGATGELFF
TGTGCCTGGAATTTCGGGCAGGGGGCCACCGGGGAGCTGTTTTTT